These T cell receptor beta chains were read from a single sample in a study of T cells in tuberculosis. Measured with immunoSEQ multiplex PCR; TCRdb has only the in-frame clones, and not every one. The sample has 70,000 to 95,000 clones; more than 75% are singletons. The sequencing sample was made of CD1b-GMM tetramer-negative cells sorted from PBMCs. The receptors stem from an adult woman with latent tuberculosis. Each CDR3 is given without its conserved first and last residue.

ASRLTNEQF,TRBV2,TRBJ2-1
ASSDRGSSPLH,TRBV27,TRBJ1-6
ASSSITGGDYGYT,TRBV11-2,TRBJ1-2
SWGGTDTQY,TRBV20-1,TRBJ2-3
ATQGARRDTEAF,TRBV10-2,TRBJ1-1
ASRLQVNQPQH,TRBV28,TRBJ1-5
ASSHTENQPQH,TRBV4-1,TRBJ1-5
ASQTRAGAGETQY,TRBV2,TRBJ2-5
SARAGLYNEQF,TRBV29-1,TRBJ2-1
ASSPRGAGGLDTQY,TRBV11-2,TRBJ2-3
ASSLLDRGLTDTQY,TRBV11-2,TRBJ2-3
ASSPGVRGQPQH,TRBV27,TRBJ1-5
ASSRTGVNSPLH,TRBV7-9,TRBJ1-6
ASIPGGPYNEQF,TRBV28,TRBJ2-1
ASTPYRIQETQY,TRBV5-1,TRBJ2-5
ASSLSRGLLRNYGYT,TRBV27,TRBJ1-2
ASSPDRGIQPQH,TRBV27,TRBJ1-5
ASSQLGEGSGANVLT,TRBV4-3,TRBJ2-6
ASSLGRFYEQY,TRBV7-7,TRBJ2-7
ASSRLRDKNTEAF,TRBV7-9,TRBJ1-1